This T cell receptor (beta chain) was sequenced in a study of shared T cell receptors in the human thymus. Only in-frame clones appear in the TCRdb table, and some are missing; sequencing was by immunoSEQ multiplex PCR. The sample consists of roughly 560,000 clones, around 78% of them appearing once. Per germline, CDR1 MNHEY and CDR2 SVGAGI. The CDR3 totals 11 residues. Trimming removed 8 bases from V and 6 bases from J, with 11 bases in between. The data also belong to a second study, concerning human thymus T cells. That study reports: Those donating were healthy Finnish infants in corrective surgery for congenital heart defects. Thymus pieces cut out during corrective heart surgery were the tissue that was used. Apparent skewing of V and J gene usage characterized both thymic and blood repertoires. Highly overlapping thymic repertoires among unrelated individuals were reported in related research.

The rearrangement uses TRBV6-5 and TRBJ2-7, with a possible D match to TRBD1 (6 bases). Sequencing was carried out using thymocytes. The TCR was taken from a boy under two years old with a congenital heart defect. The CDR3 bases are TGTGCCAGCGGTACAGGGCTCGAGCAGTACTTC. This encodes CASGTGLEQYF.